This is a list of T cell receptor beta chains from one sample in a study of shared clonotypes between healthy human individuals. The method was immunoSEQ multiplex PCR; TCRdb's version includes in-frame clones alone and lacks a portion of them. This table has some 1 million clones, 75% appearing once. The sequenced material came from memory CD4+ T cells sorted from blood. The receptors were sampled from a man between 18 and 29 years old in good health. CDR3s include the opening cysteine and the closing phenylalanine or tryptophan. The D gene is left open where the match is weak. Clone size is given for some rows only: seen once, a few or many times, or a class if the clone is expanded.

TRBD2,.,TRBJ2-5,TRBV5-1,TGCGCCAGCAGCTCCGCGGGGGGGCAAGAGACCCAGTACTTC,CASSSAGGQETQYF
.,few,TRBJ1-4,TRBV30,TGTGCCTGGAGTGTAAAGGCGTCGCTTAATGAAAAACTGTTTTTT,CAWSVKASLNEKLFF
.,.,TRBJ1-1,TRBV11-3,TGTGCCAGCAGCTCAGGGGAGCACACTGAAGCTTTCTTT,CASSSGEHTEAFF
.,many,TRBJ2-7,TRBV6-5,TGTGCCAGCAGTCCAATCACGACAAGCACTAGCGAGCAGTACTTC,CASSPITTSTSEQYF
.,.,TRBJ2-3,TRBV5-1,TGCGCCAGCAGCTTGTTTTTTACAGATACGCAGTATTTT,CASSLFFTDTQYF
.,.,TRBJ2-1,TRBV7-9,TGTGCCAGCAGCACATCCAGGGGATATGAGCAGTTCTTC,CASSTSRGYEQFF
TRBD1,.,TRBJ1-4,TRBV6-6,TGTGCCAGCAGCCAGCGGGACAGGGGAGGGGAACTGTTTTTT,CASSQRDRGGELFF
.,.,TRBJ1-2,TRBV28,TGTGCCAGCAACAGTCGGGGTTTAGGCTACACCTTC,CASNSRGLGYTF
.,.,TRBJ2-7,TRBV7-8,TGTGCCAGCAGCCTCCACTACGAGCAGTACTTC,CASSLHYEQYF
.,.,TRBJ1-4,TRBV28,TGTGCCAGCAAAACCCCACTGGGGGGCGAGGTACAGGAAAAACTGTTTTTT,CASKTPLGGEVQEKLFF
.,.,TRBJ1-1,TRBV5-1,TGCGCCAGCAGCCCCCGTGACAGCTACACTGAAGCTTTCTTT,CASSPRDSYTEAFF
TRBD1,.,TRBJ2-5,TRBV6-5,TGTGCCAGCAGACGAGGGACAGGATCAGAGACCCAGTACTTC,CASRRGTGSETQYF
.,.,TRBJ2-2,TRBV5-1,TGCGCCAGCAGCTTACTCGAAGGCAGCGGGGAGCTGTTTTTT,CASSLLEGSGELFF
TRBD1,.,TRBJ2-7,TRBV6-1,TGTGCCAGCAGTGAACTTCAGGACAGGAGCCCCTACGAGCAGTACTTC,CASSELQDRSPYEQYF